The 7 T cell receptor beta chains presented below share a single source sample, sequenced in a study of OX40 agonist ivuxolimab in advanced cancers. Data came from immunoSEQ multiplex PCR; TCRdb stores just in-frame clones and leaves some out. Of over 70,000 clones detected, approximately 91% appear once; the ten largest clones hold under 0.35%. Sequenced material: CD4+ or CD8+ T cells sorted from blood, taken in a trial of the OX40 agonist ivuxolimab. The receptors here all came from an adult with an advanced solid tumor such as melanoma, head and neck, liver or kidney cancer.

J is TRBJ2-4 and V is TRBV7-8; TRBD1 agrees at 10 bases. In germline, CDR1 is SGHVS, CDR2 FQNEAQ. There are 14 residues in the CDR3. The ends lost 4 bases at V and 7 bases at J; junction bases unmatched: 4. CDR3 protein: CASSSPGQGNIQYF. The CDR3 nucleotides read TGTGCCAGCAGCTCACCGGGACAGGGGAACATTCAGTACTTC.

The CDR3 DNA follows: TGCGCCAGCAGCTTGGAGAGTTACAACGAGCAGTACTTC. As protein: CASSLESYNEQYF. This chain uses TRBV5-1 with TRBJ2-7; D remains ambiguous. V was clipped by 0 bases and J by 5 bases, with 9 bases between them. This CDR3 contains 13 residues. Germline CDR1 reads SGHRS; CDR2 reads YFSETQ.

The rearrangement links TRBV5-1 to TRBJ2-3; D is possibly TRBD2 (5 bases). The germline V and J ends were trimmed by 3 bases and 0 bases, with 5 bases remaining between them. This CDR3 is built from 13 residues. Germline loops: CDR1 SGHRS, CDR2 YFSETQ. Written as DNA, the CDR3 is TGCGCCAGCAGCTGGACTAGCACAGATACGCAGTATTTT. Its translation is CASSWTSTDTQYF.

The chain has TRBV11-2 and TRBJ2-7; 7 nucleotides match TRBD2. Germline V CDR1 and CDR2: SGHAT, FQNNGV. The trim removed 2 bases at V and 0 bases at J, leaving 1 base unmatched. This CDR3 comprises 14 residues. The CDR3 nucleotides read TGTGCCAGCAGCTTAAGGACTAGCTCCTACGAGCAGTACTTC. It is translated as CASSLRTSSYEQYF.

The rearrangement links TRBV5-5 to TRBJ2-3; D may be TRBD1 or TRBD2 (5 bases each). Trimming left V 0 bases short and J 3 bases short, with 14 bases between. Germline values: CDR1 SGHKS, CDR2 YYEKEE (reference sequence). This CDR3 has 16 residues. CDR3 residues: CASSLAMGGGTDTQYF. The CDR3 nucleotides are TGTGCCAGCAGCTTGGCCATGGGTGGGGGAACAGATACGCAGTATTTT.

The CDR3 region is CASSFPRGVAGTTDTQYF. CDR3 nucleotides: TGTGCCAGCAGTTTTCCCCGGGGAGTAGCGGGGACCACAGATACGCAGTATTTT. J is TRBJ2-3 and V is TRBV28; 8 nucleotides line up with TRBD2. Per the germline V gene, CDR1 is MDHEN and CDR2 is SYDVKM. V was pared by 3 bases and J by 2 bases, with 13 bases of the junction left unmatched. CDR3 size: 18 residues.

This rearrangement joins TRBV4-1 to TRBJ2-5; TRBD2 matches at 7 bases. Germline CDR1 reads MGHRA; CDR2 reads YSYEKL. J was trimmed by 5 bases and V by 4 bases; bases with no gene match: 10. The CDR3 is 15 amino acids. Here the CDR3 DNA reads TGCGCCAGCAGCCGAGGGACTACGGGTTGGGAGACCCAGTACTTC. Translating gives CASSRGTTGWETQYF.